This TCR beta chain was recorded in a study of CD8 T cells in ankylosing spondylitis. The CDR3 is made up of 17 amino acids. V shed 5 bases, J shed 2 bases, and the junction held 11 bases outside the gene matches. CDR1 is SEHNR and CDR2 is FQNEAQ in the germline V gene (reference sequence). This clonotype occurred many times. What it binds is not known. It was by quantitative 5'-RACE with molecular barcodes that TCR beta libraries were made. TCRdb ran MiXCR on the 5' RACE reads and lists one entry per CDR3 protein. The sample carries about 130,000 distinct CDR3 sequences, 17% recorded once. The study, taken as a whole, reports: There was a TCR beta motif, made of several highly homologous variants, that appeared characteristic of ankylosing spondylitis blood. Enrichment of disease-linked clones was reportedly significant in matched ankylosing spondylitis synovial fluid. Earlier reports found some motif variants in synovial fluid and blood in reactive arthritis. Clones linked to disease, bearing a CD8+ phenotype, were relatively rare in peripheral blood.

The TCR comes from a male donor with ankylosing spondylitis. This chain uses TRBV7-9 with TRBJ2-5, with TRBD1 matching over 10 bases. Sequences were obtained from blood, either unsorted or a sorted T cell fraction (not recorded which). The CDR3 sequence: CASSHLDRGLSQETQYF. The DNA of the CDR3 is TGTGCCAGCAGCCACCTCGACAGGGGGCTTTCACAAGAGACCCAGTACTTC.